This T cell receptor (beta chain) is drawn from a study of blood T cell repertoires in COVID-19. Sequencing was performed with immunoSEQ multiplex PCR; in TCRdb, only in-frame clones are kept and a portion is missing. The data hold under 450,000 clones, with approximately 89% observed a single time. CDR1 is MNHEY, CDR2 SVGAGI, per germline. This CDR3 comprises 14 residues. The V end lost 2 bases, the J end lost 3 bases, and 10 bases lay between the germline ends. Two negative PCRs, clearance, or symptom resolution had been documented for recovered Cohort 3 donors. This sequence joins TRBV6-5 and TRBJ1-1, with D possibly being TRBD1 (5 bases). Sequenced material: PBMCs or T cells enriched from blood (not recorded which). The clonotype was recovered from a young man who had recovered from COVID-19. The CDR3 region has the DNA TGTGCCAGCAGTTACAGGGGCTTAGACACTGAAGCTTTCTTT. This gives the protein CASSYRGLDTEAFF.